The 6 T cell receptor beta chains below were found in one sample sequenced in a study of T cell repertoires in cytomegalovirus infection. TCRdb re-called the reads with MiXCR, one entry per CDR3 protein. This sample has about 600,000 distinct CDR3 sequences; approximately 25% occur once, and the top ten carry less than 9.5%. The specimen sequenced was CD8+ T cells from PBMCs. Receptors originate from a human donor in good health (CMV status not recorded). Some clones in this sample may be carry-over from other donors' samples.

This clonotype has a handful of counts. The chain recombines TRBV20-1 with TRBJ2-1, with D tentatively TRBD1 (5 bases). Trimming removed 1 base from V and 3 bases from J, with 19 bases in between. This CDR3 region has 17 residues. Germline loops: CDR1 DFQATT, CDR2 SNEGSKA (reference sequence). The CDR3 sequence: CSARGLAQGKYYNEQFF. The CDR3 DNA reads TGCAGTGCTAGAGGATTGGCGCAGGGAAAGTACTACAATGAGCAGTTCTTC.

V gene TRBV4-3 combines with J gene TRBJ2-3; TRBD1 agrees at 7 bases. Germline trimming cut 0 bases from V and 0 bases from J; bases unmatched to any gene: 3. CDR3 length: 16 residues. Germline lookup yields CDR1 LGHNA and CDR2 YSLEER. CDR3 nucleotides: TGCGCCAGCAGCCAAGACAAGGGGGCTAGCACAGATACGCAGTATTTT. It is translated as CASSQDKGASTDTQYF.

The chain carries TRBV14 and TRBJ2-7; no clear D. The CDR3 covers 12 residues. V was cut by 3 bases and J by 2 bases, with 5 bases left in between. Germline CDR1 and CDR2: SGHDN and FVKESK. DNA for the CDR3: TGTGCCAGCAGCCATCTTCCCTACGAGCAGTACTTC. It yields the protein CASSHLPYEQYF.

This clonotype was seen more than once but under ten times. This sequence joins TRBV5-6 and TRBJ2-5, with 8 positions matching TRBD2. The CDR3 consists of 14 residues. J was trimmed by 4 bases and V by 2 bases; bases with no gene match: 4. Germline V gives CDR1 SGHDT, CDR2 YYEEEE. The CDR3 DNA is TGTGCCAGCAGCTTCGGGAGGGCGGGAGAGACCCAGTACTTC. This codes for CASSFGRAGETQYF.

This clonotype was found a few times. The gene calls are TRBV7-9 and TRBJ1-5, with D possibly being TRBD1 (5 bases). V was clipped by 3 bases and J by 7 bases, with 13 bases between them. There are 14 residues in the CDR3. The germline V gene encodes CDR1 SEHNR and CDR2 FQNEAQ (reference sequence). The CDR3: CASSLAGWGQPQHF. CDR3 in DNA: TGTGCCAGCAGCTTGGCAGGGTGGGGACAGCCCCAGCATTTT.

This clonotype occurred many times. The CDR3 nucleotides read TGTGCCAGCAGTGTTAGTGTTGGAGCTAACTATGGCTACACCTTC. This encodes CASSVSVGANYGYTF. V usage is TRBV28 and J usage is TRBJ1-2; D gene unclear. V was shortened by 5 bases and J by 0 bases, with 13 bases between the two germline ends. The CDR3 spans 15 residues. Looked up from germline, CDR1 is MDHEN and CDR2 is SYDVKM.